This entry lists 16 T cell receptor beta chains sequenced from one sample in a study of technical replicates of blood from a handful of donors. Sequenced by immunoSEQ multiplex PCR; TCRdb stores in-frame clones only, minus some. The sample comprises around 76,000 clones, approximately 98% of which are singletons, and around 0.2% rests with the top ten. Sequencing was done on a sample of T cells isolated from PBMCs. The receptor source for this set is a human donor in good health.

The CDR3 loop is CASSLAGQSYEQYF. In DNA, the CDR3 is TGTGCCAGCAGCTTAGCCGGACAATCTTACGAGCAGTACTTC. The rearrangement joins TRBV7-6 to TRBJ2-7; maybe TRBD1 (5 bases). The V gene's germline CDR1 is SGHVS and CDR2 FNYEAQ. The V and J ends lost 0 bases and 4 bases respectively, with 10 bases between them. This CDR3 is built from 14 residues.

The rearrangement uses TRBV19 and TRBJ2-1, with TRBD2 as a possible D gene (6 bases). Germline assignment: CDR1 LNHDA and CDR2 SQIVND (reference sequence). Trimming removed 5 bases from V and 4 bases from J, with 12 bases in between. The CDR3 is 14 amino acids. The CDR3 nucleotides are TGTGCCAGTAGTTTTAGCGGAGATTACAATGAGCAGTTCTTC. Amino acid sequence: CASSFSGDYNEQFF.

The V gene is TRBV18, the J gene TRBJ2-1, with 11 nucleotides matching TRBD2. CDR1 KGHSH and CDR2 LQKENI come from the germline V gene. Trimming cost V 5 bases and J 5 bases; bases outside gene matches: 8. CDR3 length equals 16 residues. The CDR3 sequence is CASSRSGTSGNNEQFF. DNA for the CDR3: TGTGCCAGCTCAAGATCCGGGACTAGCGGAAACAATGAGCAGTTCTTC.

The CDR3 DNA reads TGTGCCAGCAGCCAAGCTTCAGGCTCCGAAGCTTTCTTT. Translating gives CASSQASGSEAFF. The chain links TRBV4-2 to TRBJ1-1; D ambiguous. The V gene's germline CDR1 is LGHNA and CDR2 YNFKEQ. Trimming left V 1 base short and J 8 bases short, with 11 bases between. The CDR3 totals 13 residues.

The chain has TRBV11-3 and TRBJ2-2; 7 bases line up with TRBD1. Trimming cost V 6 bases and J 5 bases; bases outside gene matches: 3. This CDR3 has 13 residues. In germline, CDR1 is SGHNT, CDR2 YENEEA. The CDR3 DNA sequence: TGTGCCAGCAGGTTACAGGGGACCGGGGAGCTGTTTTTT. Residues: CASRLQGTGELFF.

The genes are TRBV4-1 and TRBJ1-5, with a tentative D call TRBD1 (5 bases). The germline gives CDR1 MGHRA, CDR2 YSYEKL. The germline V and J ends were trimmed by 2 bases and 2 bases, with 13 bases remaining between them. The CDR3 has 16 amino acids. CDR3 loop: CASSQLIGEGNQPQHF. CDR3 sequence (DNA): TGCGCCAGCAGCCAATTGATAGGGGAGGGCAATCAGCCCCAGCATTTT.

The chain carries TRBV1 and TRBJ2-7; the table's D call TRBD2 went unverified against the DNA. TRBV1 is marked as a pseudogene. The CDR3 extends over 16 amino acids. The CDR3 nucleotides read TGCACCAGCAGCCAACTAGAACTAGCGGGAGTTTGCGAGCAGTACTTC. This gives the protein CTSSQLELAGVCEQYF.

V usage is TRBV6-1 and J usage is TRBJ2-2; possibly TRBD1 for D (5 bases). The V end lost 4 bases, the J end lost 1 base, and 16 bases lay between the germline ends. From germline, CDR1 is MNHNS and CDR2 SASEGT. The CDR3 covers 17 residues. The CDR3 coding sequence is TGTGCCAGCAGTGTCGCCAGGGTCCCCATGAACACCGGGGAGCTGTTTTTT. Translating it yields CASSVARVPMNTGELFF.

The genes are TRBV9 and TRBJ1-5; D unresolved. This CDR3 contains 13 residues. Per germline, CDR1 SGDLS and CDR2 YYNGEE. The V and J ends lost 4 bases and 4 bases respectively, with 9 bases between them. CDR3 nucleotide sequence: TGTGCCAGCAGCCTTAAGCCTAATCAGCCCCAGCATTTT. This gives the protein CASSLKPNQPQHF.

On this clone: The identical CDR3 is also encoded by other nucleotide sequences in the sample. The chain has TRBV7-3 and TRBJ2-7, with 8 bases that match TRBD1. Germline V CDR1 and CDR2: SGHTA, FQGTGA. With V trimmed by 5 bases and J by 2 bases, 5 bases remained unmatched. The CDR3 has 14 amino acids. CDR3 loop: CASSLGTGAYEQYF. Here the CDR3 DNA reads TGTGCCAGCAGCCTTGGGACAGGAGCCTACGAGCAGTACTTC.

The chain combines TRBV29-1 with TRBJ2-7; D unresolved. V shed 2 bases and J shed 1 base, with 9 bases lying between them. This CDR3 is built from 13 residues. The V gene's germline CDR1 is SQVTM and CDR2 ANQGSEA. The CDR3 here is CSVEQQESYEQYF. The CDR3 nucleotides are TGCAGCGTTGAACAGCAGGAATCCTACGAGCAGTACTTC.

This clone was seen once. The rearrangement uses TRBV2 and TRBJ2-1, with a possible D match to TRBD1 (5 bases). The germline gives CDR1 SNHLY, CDR2 FYNNEI. CDR3 length equals 13 residues. Trimming took off 8 bases at V and 8 bases at J, with 16 bases between the two ends. The CDR3 sequence is CASHPGPADEQFF. As DNA, the CDR3 is TGTGCCAGCCATCCAGGGCCGGCCGATGAGCAGTTCTTC.

This sequence joins TRBV18 and TRBJ1-1; D remains unclear. Deletions cut 2 bases from V and 1 base from J, with 5 bases between. Germline lookup yields CDR1 KGHSH and CDR2 LQKENI. This CDR3 is built from 13 residues. The CDR3 region has the DNA TGTGCCAGCTCACCATATTGGAACACTGAAGCTTTCTTT. Translated: CASSPYWNTEAFF.

The V gene is TRBV2, the J gene TRBJ2-7; 8 positions match TRBD1. CDR3 length equals 12 residues. Unmatched junction bases numbered 3, after V lost 6 bases and J lost 5 bases. The V gene's germline CDR1 is SNHLY and CDR2 FYNNEI. CDR3 sequence (DNA): TGTGCCAGCAGAGGACAGGGCCACGAGCAGTACTTC. It yields the protein CASRGQGHEQYF.

The chain is built from TRBV5-6 and TRBJ2-1, with D possibly matching TRBD2 (5 bases). The CDR3 runs 13 residues. Germline lookup yields CDR1 SGHDT and CDR2 YYEEEE. Trimming shortened V by 1 base and J by 7 bases, and 9 bases separated the two germline ends. The CDR3 is CASSLPADNEQFF. The DNA of the CDR3 is TGTGCCAGCAGCTTGCCAGCGGATAATGAGCAGTTCTTC.

J is TRBJ1-2 and V is TRBV4-3; 7 nucleotides align to TRBD1. The length of the CDR3 is 15 residues. Germline values: CDR1 LGHNA, CDR2 YSLEER. Unmatched junction bases numbered 12, after V lost 4 bases and J lost 7 bases. Here the CDR3 reads CASSPYARGKSGYTF. The CDR3 DNA reads as TGCGCCAGCAGCCCATACGCCAGGGGGAAGAGTGGCTACACCTTC.